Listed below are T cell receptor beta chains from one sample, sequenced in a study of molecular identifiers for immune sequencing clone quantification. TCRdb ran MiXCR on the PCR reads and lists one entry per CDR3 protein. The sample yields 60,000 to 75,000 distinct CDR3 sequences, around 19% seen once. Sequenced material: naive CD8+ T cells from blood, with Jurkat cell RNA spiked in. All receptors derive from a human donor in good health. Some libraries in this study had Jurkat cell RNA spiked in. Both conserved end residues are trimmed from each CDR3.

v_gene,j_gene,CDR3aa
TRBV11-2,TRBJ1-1,ASSLGSGQGRQAF
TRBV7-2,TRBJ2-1,ASSRGTSEGREYNEQF
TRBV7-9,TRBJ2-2,ASSFLARAGELF
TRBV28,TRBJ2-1,ASSFLAGAQNEQF
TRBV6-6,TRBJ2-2,ASRDRVFGELF
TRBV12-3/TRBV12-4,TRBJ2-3,ASSPIGTDTQY
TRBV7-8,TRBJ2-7,ASSLASGPYEQY
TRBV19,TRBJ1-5,ASMDGNQPQH
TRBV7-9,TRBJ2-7,ASSLSQGYEQY
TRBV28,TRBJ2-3,ASSFVASVGTDTQY
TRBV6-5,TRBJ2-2,ASSYYFTGELF
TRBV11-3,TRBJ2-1,ASSPWTGSSYNEQF
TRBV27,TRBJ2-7,ASSSESGRPSYEQY
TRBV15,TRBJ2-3,ATSRVPQREETDTQY
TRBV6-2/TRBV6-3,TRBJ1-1,ASSYWRTEAF
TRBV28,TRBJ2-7,ASSSPLVYEQY
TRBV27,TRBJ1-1,ASSFFSMNTEAF
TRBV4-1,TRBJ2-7,ASSQDPTGRHEQY
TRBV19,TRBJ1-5,ASSIGSGVNQPQH
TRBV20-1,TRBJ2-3,SASPGLARAGFTDTQY